This entry lists 19 T cell receptor beta chains sequenced from one sample in a study of T-cell memory formation after mild COVID-19. From the 5' RACE reads, TCRdb called clonotypes with MiXCR, one entry per CDR3 protein. The sample lists about 350,000 distinct CDR3 sequences, approximately 15% occurring once. The sample taken for sequencing was PBMCs or a T cell subset sorted from them (not recorded which). Receptors originate from a man aged 18 to 35 who had mild COVID-19 (a few samples of this study predate the infection). Cell type and time point are not known.

A few counts support this clonotype. The chain joins TRBV20-1 to TRBJ1-1, with D uncertain. This CDR3 spans 13 amino acids. Trimming removed 0 bases from V and 0 bases from J, with 5 bases in between. Germline CDR1 reads DFQATT; CDR2 reads SNEGSKA (reference sequence). The CDR3: CSARDGMNTEAFF. Here the CDR3 DNA reads TGCAGTGCTAGAGATGGCATGAACACTGAAGCTTTCTTT.

This clonotype came up a few times. V gene TRBV12-3 or TRBV12-4 combines with J gene TRBJ2-3, with 13 positions matching TRBD2. The junction had 4 bases not matched to a gene; V was cut back by 6 bases and J by 4 bases. This CDR3 spans 15 amino acids. This CDR3 reads CASSPTSGGSDTQYF. CDR3 nucleotide sequence: TGTGCCAGCAGCCCGACTAGCGGGGGGTCAGATACGCAGTATTTT.

This clonotype was counted at least ten times. The chain joins TRBV5-1 to TRBJ1-4; a possible D gene is TRBD1 (6 bases). The V end was cut by 5 bases, the J end by 0 bases, with 8 bases between. The germline CDR1 and CDR2 sequences are SGHRS and YFSETQ. The CDR3 spans 14 residues. The DNA of the CDR3 is TGCGCCAGCAGTCGACAGGCAACTAATGAAAAACTGTTTTTT. This translates into CASSRQATNEKLFF. Based on the CDR3 plus reference TRBV5-1 and TRBJ1-4, the full variable domain is KAGVTQTPRYLIKTRGQQVTLSCSPISGHRSVSWYQQTPGQGLQFLFEYFSETQRNKGNFPGRFSGRQFSNSRSEMNVSTLELGDSALYLCASSRQATNEKLFFGSGTQLSVL.

The J gene is TRBJ2-2, the V gene TRBV6-5; either TRBD1 or TRBD2 may supply D (5 bases each). V was clipped by 7 bases and J by 6 bases, with 12 bases between them. CDR3 size: 13 residues. Looked up from germline, CDR1 is MNHEY and CDR2 is SVGAGI. DNA for the CDR3: TGTGCCAGCAATCCACGGGGCGCCGGGGAGCTGTTTTTT. Its protein product is CASNPRGAGELFF.

Ten or more counts support this clonotype. CDR3 amino acids: CASSLRRGDNNEQFF. The CDR3 DNA is TGTGCCAGCAGCTTAAGGCGGGGGGACAACAATGAGCAGTTCTTC. The chain uses TRBV7-9 and TRBJ2-1; 8 bases are shared with TRBD2. Germline loops: CDR1 SEHNR, CDR2 FQNEAQ (reference sequence). Trimming at V came to 2 bases and at J to 5 bases, leaving 5 bases not matched to a gene. This CDR3 contains 15 residues. The variable domain in full, completed from reference TRBV7-9 and TRBJ2-1, reads DTGVSQNPRHKITKRGQNVTFRCDPISEHNRLYWYRQTLGQGPEFLTYFQNEAQLEKSRLLSDRFSAERPKGSFSTLEIQRTEQGDSAMYLCASSLRRGDNNEQFFGPGTRLTVL.

The DNA of the CDR3 is TGTGCCAGCAGCCCCTACCGACAGGGTTCCGAGCAGTACTTC. It specifies CASSPYRQGSEQYF. The chain uses TRBV7-2 and TRBJ2-7, with 7 nucleotides matching TRBD1. This CDR3 spans 14 amino acids. Germline loops: CDR1 SGHTA, CDR2 FQGNSA. With 5 bases clipped from V and 6 bases from J, the junction kept 10 bases outside the gene matches.

Regarding this clonotype: A read error is possible here, since a much larger clone lies one base away. The genes are TRBV6-2 or TRBV6-3 and TRBJ2-7, with D perhaps TRBD1 (5 bases). CDR1 is MNHEY and CDR2 is SVGEGT in the germline V gene. There are 13 residues in the CDR3. In nucleotides, the CDR3 is TGTGCCAGCAGTCCGACAGCAACCTACGGGCAGTACTTC. Its protein product is CASSPTATYGQYF.

This clonotype was counted only a few times. The chain recombines TRBV7-3 with TRBJ2-2; D possibly corresponds to TRBD2 (6 bases). V was shortened by 1 base and J by 7 bases, with 10 bases between the two germline ends. Germline CDR1 reads SGHTA; CDR2 reads FQGTGA. The CDR3 covers 14 residues. The CDR3 DNA follows: TGTGCCAGCAGCTTAAGGGCGGAGGGCGGGGAGCTGTTTTTT. This encodes CASSLRAEGGELFF.

This clonotype has ten or more counts. V gene TRBV7-2 combines with J gene TRBJ2-1; TRBD1 agrees at 7 bases. Germline V lookup: CDR1 SGHTA, CDR2 FQGNSA. The length of the CDR3 is 14 residues. Trimming took 7 bases from V and 2 from J; bases not matched to a gene: 5. CDR3 amino acids: CASNRQGAYNEQFF. The CDR3 DNA reads as TGTGCCAGCAACCGACAGGGCGCCTACAATGAGCAGTTCTTC.

This clonotype was detected ten times or more. The chain couples TRBV5-1 to TRBJ1-4, with 11 positions matching TRBD1. Germline V gives CDR1 SGHRS, CDR2 YFSETQ. CDR3 size: 15 residues. Germline trimming cut 0 bases from V and 7 bases from J; bases unmatched to any gene: 2. The CDR3 sequence: CASSLVGTGGEKLFF. The CDR3 DNA sequence: TGCGCCAGCAGCTTGGTCGGGACAGGGGGTGAAAAACTGTTTTTT.

This sequence joins TRBV6-5 and TRBJ2-1; weak D call: TRBD2 (6 bases). The CDR3 spans 11 residues. From germline, CDR1 is MNHEY and CDR2 SVGAGI. The CDR3: CASRGIDEQFF. In DNA form, the CDR3 reads TGTGCGAGCCGCGGGATCGATGAGCAGTTCTTC.

This chain links TRBV3-1 with TRBJ1-6, with D unresolved. V was cut by 0 bases and J by 9 bases, with 9 bases left in between. The CDR3 length is 14 residues. Germline V gives CDR1 LGHDT, CDR2 YNNKEL (reference sequence). The CDR3 DNA follows: TGTGCCAGCAGCCAAGATACGGTGACTTCACCCCTCCACTTT. Protein sequence: CASSQDTVTSPLHF.

This clonotype has just a few counts. The chain joins TRBV20-1 to TRBJ1-1; D remains ambiguous. CDR3 length: 13 amino acids. V lost 5 bases to trimming and J lost 1 base, with 11 bases between them. Germline V gene lookup returns CDR1 DFQATT and CDR2 SNEGSKA (reference sequence). DNA for the CDR3: TGCAGTGCTCAGGACGGAACGAACACTGAAGCTTTCTTT. Residues: CSAQDGTNTEAFF.

This chain links TRBV18 with TRBJ1-5, with D maybe TRBD1 (5 bases). The germline V and J ends were trimmed by 2 bases and 7 bases, with 15 bases remaining between them. CDR1 and CDR2 from the germline V gene are KGHSH and LQKENI. This CDR3 is 15 amino acids long. CDR3 region: CASSPEAGVQQPQHF. In DNA, the CDR3 is TGTGCCAGCTCACCAGAGGCGGGGGTTCAGCAGCCCCAGCATTTT.

The V and J genes are TRBV7-9 and TRBJ1-6; 7 bases match TRBD1. The V gene end was trimmed by 4 bases and the J gene end by 7 bases; junction bases not matched to a gene: 4. The CDR3 covers 14 residues. Germline values: CDR1 SEHNR, CDR2 FQNEAQ (reference sequence). CDR3 DNA: TGTGCCAGCAGCTCGGGACAGAAGAATTCACCCCTCCACTTT. Translating gives CASSSGQKNSPLHF.

This clonotype was detected many times. The gene calls are TRBV7-2 and TRBJ1-1; D not certain. Trimming pared 2 bases from V and 2 bases from J, leaving 6 bases between. This CDR3 is 13 amino acids long. Germline-derived CDR1 and CDR2 are SGHTA and FQGNSA. The CDR3 DNA reads as TGTGCCAGCAGCTTAAGCAGAAACACTGAAGCTTTCTTT. This sequence encodes CASSLSRNTEAFF.

This clonotype was seen only a few times. V usage is TRBV24-1 and J usage is TRBJ2-5; no definite D call. Germline CDR1 is KGHDR and CDR2 is SFDVKD. This CDR3 has 14 amino acids. V dropped 3 bases and J dropped 4 bases, with 11 bases sitting between them. Written as DNA, the CDR3 is TGTGCCACCAGTGATGTTTCGGCCGGAGAGACCCAGTACTTC. Amino acid sequence: CATSDVSAGETQYF.

J is TRBJ1-2 and V is TRBV29-1; tentative D call: TRBD1 (5 bases). Germline CDR1 and CDR2: SQVTM and ANQGSEA. V dropped 1 base and J dropped 4 bases, with 22 bases sitting between them. The CDR3 totals 17 residues. CDR3 residues: CSVEVRIMGLGSYGYTF. In nucleotides, the CDR3 is TGCAGCGTTGAAGTTCGAATCATGGGGCTGGGCTCCTATGGCTACACCTTC.

In this sample, this clonotype turned up a few times. The chain has TRBV11-2 and TRBJ2-7, with 8 bases fitting TRBD2. The CDR3 length is 13 residues. The trim removed 4 bases at V and 3 bases at J, leaving 2 bases unmatched. The V gene's germline CDR1 is SGHAT and CDR2 FQNNGV. CDR3 bases: TGTGCCAGCAGCTCTCGGGAGGGCTACGAGCAGTACTTC. Residues: CASSSREGYEQYF.